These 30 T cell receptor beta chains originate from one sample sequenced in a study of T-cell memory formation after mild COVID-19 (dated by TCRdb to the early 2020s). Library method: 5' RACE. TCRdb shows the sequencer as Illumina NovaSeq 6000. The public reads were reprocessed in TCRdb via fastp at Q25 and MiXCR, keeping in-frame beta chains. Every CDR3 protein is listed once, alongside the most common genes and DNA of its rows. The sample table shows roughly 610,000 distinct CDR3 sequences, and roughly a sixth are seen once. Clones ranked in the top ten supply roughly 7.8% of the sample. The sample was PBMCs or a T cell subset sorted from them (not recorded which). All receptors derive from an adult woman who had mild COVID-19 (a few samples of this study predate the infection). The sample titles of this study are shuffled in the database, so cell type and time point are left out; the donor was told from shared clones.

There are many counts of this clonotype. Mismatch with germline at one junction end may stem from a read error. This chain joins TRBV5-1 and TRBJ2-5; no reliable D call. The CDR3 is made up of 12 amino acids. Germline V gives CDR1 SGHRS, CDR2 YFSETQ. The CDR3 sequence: CASSLVEETQYF. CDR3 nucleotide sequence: TGTGCCAGCAGCTTGGTCGAAGAGACCCAGTACTTC.

Here the CDR3 DNA reads TGTGCCTGGGCACGGTTTATAGGGGGGGCCTCCTACGAGCAGTACTTC. Protein: CAWARFIGGASYEQYF. V and J are TRBV30 and TRBJ2-7, with a weak D call TRBD2 (7 bases). This CDR3 comprises 16 residues. Per the germline V gene, CDR1 is GTSNPN and CDR2 is SVGIG (reference sequence). The V end was cut by 5 bases, the J end by 0 bases, with 20 bases between.

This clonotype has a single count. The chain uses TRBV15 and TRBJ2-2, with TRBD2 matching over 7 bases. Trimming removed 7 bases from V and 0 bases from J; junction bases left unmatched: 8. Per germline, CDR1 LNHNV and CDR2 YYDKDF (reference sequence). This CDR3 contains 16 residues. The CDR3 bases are TGTGCCACCACCGTGCAGAGCGGGGCGAACACCGGGGAGCTGTTTTTT. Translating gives CATTVQSGANTGELFF.

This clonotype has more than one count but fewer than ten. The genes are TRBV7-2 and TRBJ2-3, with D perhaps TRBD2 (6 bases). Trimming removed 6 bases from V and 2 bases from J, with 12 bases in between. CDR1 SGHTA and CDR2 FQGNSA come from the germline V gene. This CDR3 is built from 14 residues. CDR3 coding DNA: TGTGCCAGCAGGTCGGGACTTCTCACAGATACGCAGTATTTT. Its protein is CASRSGLLTDTQYF.

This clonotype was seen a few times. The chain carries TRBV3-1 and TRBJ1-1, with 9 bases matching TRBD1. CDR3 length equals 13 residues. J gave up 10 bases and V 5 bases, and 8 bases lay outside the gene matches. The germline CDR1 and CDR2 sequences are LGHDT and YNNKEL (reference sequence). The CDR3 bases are TGTGCCAGCAGCTCCAAGGGACAGGGAGTAGCTTTCTTT. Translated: CASSSKGQGVAFF.

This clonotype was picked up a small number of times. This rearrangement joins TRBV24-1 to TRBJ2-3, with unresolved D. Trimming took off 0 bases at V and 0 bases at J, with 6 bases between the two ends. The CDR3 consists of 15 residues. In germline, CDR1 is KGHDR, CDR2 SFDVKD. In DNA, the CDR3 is TGTGCCACCAGTGATTTGGCAGCTAGCACAGATACGCAGTATTTT. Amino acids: CATSDLAASTDTQYF.

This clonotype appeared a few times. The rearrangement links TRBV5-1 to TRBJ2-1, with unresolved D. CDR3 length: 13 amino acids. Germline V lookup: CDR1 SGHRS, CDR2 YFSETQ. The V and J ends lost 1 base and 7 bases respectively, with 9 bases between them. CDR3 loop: CASSLFDPNEQFF. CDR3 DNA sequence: TGCGCCAGCAGCTTGTTTGATCCAAATGAGCAGTTCTTC.

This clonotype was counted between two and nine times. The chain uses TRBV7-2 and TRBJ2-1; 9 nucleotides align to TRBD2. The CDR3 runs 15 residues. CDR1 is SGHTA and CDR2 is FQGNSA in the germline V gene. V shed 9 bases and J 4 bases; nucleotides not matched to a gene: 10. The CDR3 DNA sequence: TGTGCCAGTCTTTCCGCGGGGGGGTTTTACAATGAGCAGTTCTTC. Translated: CASLSAGGFYNEQFF.

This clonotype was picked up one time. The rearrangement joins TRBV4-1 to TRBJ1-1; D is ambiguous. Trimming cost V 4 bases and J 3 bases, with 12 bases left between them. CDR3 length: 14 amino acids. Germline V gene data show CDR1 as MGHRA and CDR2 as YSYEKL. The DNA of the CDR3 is TGCGCCAGCAGCCGTAGTATTCCGGACACTGAAGCTTTCTTT. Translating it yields CASSRSIPDTEAFF.

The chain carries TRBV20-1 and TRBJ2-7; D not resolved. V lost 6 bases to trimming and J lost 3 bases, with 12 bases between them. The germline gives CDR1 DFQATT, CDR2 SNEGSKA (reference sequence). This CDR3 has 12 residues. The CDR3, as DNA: TGCAGTGCCACCCGGGCGGACTACGAGCAGTACTTC. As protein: CSATRADYEQYF.

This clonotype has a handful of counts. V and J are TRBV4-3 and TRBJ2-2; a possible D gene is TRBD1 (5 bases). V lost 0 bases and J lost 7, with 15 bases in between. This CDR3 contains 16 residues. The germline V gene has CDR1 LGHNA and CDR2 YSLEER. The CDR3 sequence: CASSQELGVRIGELFF. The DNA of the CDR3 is TGCGCCAGCAGCCAAGAATTAGGGGTTCGGATCGGGGAGCTGTTTTTT.

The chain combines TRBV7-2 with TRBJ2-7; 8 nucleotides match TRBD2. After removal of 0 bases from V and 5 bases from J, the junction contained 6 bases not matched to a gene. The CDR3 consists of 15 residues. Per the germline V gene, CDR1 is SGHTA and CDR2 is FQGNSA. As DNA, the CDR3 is TGTGCCAGCAGCTTAGCCCCAGCGGGAGCGAACGAGCAGTACTTC. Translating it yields CASSLAPAGANEQYF.

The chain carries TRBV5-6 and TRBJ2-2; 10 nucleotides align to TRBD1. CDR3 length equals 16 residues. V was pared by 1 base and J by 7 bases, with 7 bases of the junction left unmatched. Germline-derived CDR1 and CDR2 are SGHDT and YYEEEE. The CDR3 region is CASSLYDRGLSGELFF. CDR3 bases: TGTGCCAGCAGCTTGTATGACAGGGGGCTCAGCGGGGAGCTGTTTTTT.

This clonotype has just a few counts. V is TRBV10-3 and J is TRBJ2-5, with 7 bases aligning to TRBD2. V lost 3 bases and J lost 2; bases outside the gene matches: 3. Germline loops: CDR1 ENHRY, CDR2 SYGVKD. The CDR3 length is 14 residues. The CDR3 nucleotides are TGTGCCATCAGTGAAGCGGGGAGACAAGAGACCCAGTACTTC. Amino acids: CAISEAGRQETQYF.

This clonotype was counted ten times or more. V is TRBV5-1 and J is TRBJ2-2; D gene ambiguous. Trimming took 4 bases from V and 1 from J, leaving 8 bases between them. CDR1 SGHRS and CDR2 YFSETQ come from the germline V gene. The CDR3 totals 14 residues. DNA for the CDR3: TGCGCCAGCAGCCCAGGAATGAACACCGGGGAGCTGTTTTTT. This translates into CASSPGMNTGELFF. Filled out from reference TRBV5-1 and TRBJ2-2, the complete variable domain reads KAGVTQTPRYLIKTRGQQVTLSCSPISGHRSVSWYQQTPGQGLQFLFEYFSETQRNKGNFPGRFSGRQFSNSRSEMNVSTLELGDSALYLCASSPGMNTGELFFGEGSRLTVL.

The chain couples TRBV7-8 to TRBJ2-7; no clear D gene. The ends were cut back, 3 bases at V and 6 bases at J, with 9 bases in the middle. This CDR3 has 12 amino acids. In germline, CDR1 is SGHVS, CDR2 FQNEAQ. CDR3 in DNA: TGTGCCAGCAGCTTTCGGCTATCCGAGCAGTACTTC. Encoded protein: CASSFRLSEQYF.

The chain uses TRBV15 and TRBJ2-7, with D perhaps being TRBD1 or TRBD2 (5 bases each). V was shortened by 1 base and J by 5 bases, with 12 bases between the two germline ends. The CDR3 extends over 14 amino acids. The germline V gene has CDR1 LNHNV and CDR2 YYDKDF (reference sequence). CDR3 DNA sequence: TGTGCCACCAGCAGAGGGGGGAGTACGGACGAGCAGTACTTC. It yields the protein CATSRGGSTDEQYF.

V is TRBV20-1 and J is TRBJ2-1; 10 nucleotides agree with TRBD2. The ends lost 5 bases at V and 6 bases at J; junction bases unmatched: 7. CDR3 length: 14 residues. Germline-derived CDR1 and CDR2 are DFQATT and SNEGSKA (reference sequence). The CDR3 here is CSARSGRLSNEQFF. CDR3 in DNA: TGCAGTGCTCGTAGCGGGAGGCTCAGCAATGAGCAGTTCTTC.

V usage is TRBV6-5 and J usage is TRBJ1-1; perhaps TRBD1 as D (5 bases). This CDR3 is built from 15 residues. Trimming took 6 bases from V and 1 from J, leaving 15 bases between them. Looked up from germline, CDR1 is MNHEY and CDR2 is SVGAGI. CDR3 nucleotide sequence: TGTGCCAGCAGCGCCCCGGGACGGACGAACACTGAAGCTTTCTTT. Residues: CASSAPGRTNTEAFF.

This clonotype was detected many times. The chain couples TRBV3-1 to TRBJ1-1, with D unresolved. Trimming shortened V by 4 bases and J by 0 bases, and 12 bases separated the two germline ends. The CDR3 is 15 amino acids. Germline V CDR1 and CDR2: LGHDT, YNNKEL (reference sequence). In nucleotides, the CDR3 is TGTGCCAGCAGCCCTACAGTGGCTATGAACACTGAAGCTTTCTTT. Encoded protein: CASSPTVAMNTEAFF. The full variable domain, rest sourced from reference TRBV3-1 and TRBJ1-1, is DTAVSQTPKYLVTQMGNDKSIKCEQNLGHDTMYWYKQDSKKFLKIMFSYNNKELIINETVPNRFSPKSPDKAHLNLHINSLELGDSAVYFCASSPTVAMNTEAFFGQGTRLTVV.

The CDR3 loop is CASRSRVATNEKLFF. The CDR3 DNA follows: TGTGCCAGCCGTTCCAGGGTTGCAACTAATGAAAAACTGTTTTTT. The chain links TRBV12-3 or TRBV12-4 to TRBJ1-4, with D possibly being TRBD1 (5 bases). This CDR3 region has 15 residues. V was clipped by 8 bases and J by 0 bases, with 13 bases between them.

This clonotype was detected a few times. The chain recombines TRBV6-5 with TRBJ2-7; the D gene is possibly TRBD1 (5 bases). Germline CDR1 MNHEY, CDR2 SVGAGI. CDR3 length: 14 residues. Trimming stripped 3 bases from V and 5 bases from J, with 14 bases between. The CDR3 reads CASSYIQGWHEQYF. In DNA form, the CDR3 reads TGTGCCAGCAGTTATATCCAGGGTTGGCACGAGCAGTACTTC.

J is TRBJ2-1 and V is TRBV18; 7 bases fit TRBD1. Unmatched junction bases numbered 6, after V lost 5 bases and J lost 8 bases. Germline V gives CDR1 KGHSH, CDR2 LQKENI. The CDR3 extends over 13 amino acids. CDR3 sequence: CASSSYRGYEQFF. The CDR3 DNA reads TGTGCCAGCTCATCCTACAGGGGCTATGAGCAGTTCTTC.

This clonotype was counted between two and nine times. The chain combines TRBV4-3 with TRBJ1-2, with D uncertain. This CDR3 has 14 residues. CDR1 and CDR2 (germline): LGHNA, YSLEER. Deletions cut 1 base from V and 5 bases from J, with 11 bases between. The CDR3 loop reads CASSQGYPLYGYTF. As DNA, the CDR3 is TGCGCCAGCAGCCAAGGCTATCCCCTGTATGGCTACACCTTC.

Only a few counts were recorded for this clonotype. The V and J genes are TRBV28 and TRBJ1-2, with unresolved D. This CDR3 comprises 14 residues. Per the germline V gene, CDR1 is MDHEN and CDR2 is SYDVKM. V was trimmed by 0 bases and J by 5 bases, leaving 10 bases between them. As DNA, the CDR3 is TGTGCCAGCAGTTTATGGGGAATGGGGTATGGCTACACCTTC. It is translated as CASSLWGMGYGYTF.

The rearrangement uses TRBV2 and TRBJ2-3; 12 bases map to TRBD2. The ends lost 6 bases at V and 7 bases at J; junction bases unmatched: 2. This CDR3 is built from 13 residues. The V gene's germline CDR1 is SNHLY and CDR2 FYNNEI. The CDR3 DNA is TGTGCCAGCAGAGGACTAGCGGGATATACGCAGTATTTT. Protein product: CASRGLAGYTQYF.

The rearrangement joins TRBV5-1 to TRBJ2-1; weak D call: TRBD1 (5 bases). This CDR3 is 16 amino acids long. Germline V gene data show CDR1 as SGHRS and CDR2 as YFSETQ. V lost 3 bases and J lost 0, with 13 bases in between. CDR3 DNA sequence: TGCGCCAGCAGCTCGTACACAGGTAACTCCTACAATGAGCAGTTCTTC. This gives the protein CASSSYTGNSYNEQFF.

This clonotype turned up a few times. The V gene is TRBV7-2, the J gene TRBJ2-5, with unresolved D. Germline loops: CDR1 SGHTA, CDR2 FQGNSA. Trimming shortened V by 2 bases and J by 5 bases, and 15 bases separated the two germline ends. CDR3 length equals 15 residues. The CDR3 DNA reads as TGTGCCAGCAGCTTACGTACAGTCTTTGGGGAGACCCAGTACTTC. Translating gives CASSLRTVFGETQYF. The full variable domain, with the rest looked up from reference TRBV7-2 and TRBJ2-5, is GAGVSQSPSNKVTEKGKDVELRCDPISGHTALYWYRQSLGQGLEFLIYFQGNSAPDKSGLPSDRFSAERTGGSVSTLTIQRTQQEDSAVYLCASSLRTVFGETQYFGPGTRLLVL.

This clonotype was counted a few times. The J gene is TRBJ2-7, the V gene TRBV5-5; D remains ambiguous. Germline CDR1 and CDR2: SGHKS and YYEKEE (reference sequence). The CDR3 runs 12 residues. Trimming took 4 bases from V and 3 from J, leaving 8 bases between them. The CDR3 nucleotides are TGTGCCAGCAGCCTACAGCTCTACGAGCAGTACTTC. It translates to CASSLQLYEQYF. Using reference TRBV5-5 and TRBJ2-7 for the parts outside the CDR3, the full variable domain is DAGVTQSPTHLIKTRGQQVTLRCSPISGHKSVSWYQQVLGQGPQFIFQYYEKEERGRGNFPDRFSARQFPNYSSELNVNALLLGDSALYLCASSLQLYEQYFGPGTRLTVT.

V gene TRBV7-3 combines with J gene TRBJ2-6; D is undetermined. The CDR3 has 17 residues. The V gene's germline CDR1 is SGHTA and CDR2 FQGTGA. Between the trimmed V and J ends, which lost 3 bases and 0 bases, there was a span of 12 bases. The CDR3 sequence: CASSLTQISSGANVLTF. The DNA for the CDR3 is TGTGCCAGCAGCTTGACACAGATAAGCTCTGGGGCCAACGTCCTGACTTTC.